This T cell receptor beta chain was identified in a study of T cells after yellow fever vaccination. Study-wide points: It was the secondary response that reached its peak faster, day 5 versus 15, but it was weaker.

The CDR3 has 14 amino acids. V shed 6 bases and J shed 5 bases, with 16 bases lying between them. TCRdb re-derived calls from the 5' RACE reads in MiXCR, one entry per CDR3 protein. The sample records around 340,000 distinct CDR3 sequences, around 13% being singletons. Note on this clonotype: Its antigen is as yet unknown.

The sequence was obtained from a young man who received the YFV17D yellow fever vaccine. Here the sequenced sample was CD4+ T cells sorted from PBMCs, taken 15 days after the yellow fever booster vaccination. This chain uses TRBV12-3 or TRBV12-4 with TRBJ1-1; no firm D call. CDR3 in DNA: TGTGCCAGCAGCCCCGGGCCCGCAGGAACTGAAGCTTTCTTT. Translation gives CASSPGPAGTEAFF.